A single sample gave rise to the 9 T cell receptor beta chains below, sequenced in a study of blood T cell repertoires in COVID-19. Only in-frame clones appear in the TCRdb table, and some are missing; sequencing was by immunoSEQ multiplex PCR. This sample has a few hundred thousand clones, with around 83% found just once. Material for sequencing was peripheral blood. Source of these receptors: a middle-aged man who had recovered from COVID-19.

The chain joins TRBV6-6 to TRBJ1-1, with TRBD1 identical over 10 bases. CDR1 is MNHNY, CDR2 SVGAGI, per germline (reference sequence). V gave up 10 bases and J gave up 1 base; unmatched junction bases: 9. The CDR3 spans 15 residues. The CDR3 here is CATTGTGEGNTEAFF. The CDR3 nucleotides read TGTGCCACGACCGGGACAGGGGAGGGGAACACTGAAGCTTTCTTT.

V usage is TRBV5-4 and J usage is TRBJ2-5, with 7 bases fitting TRBD1. The V gene's germline CDR1 is SGHNT and CDR2 YYREEE (reference sequence). There are 14 residues in the CDR3. V gave up 4 bases and J gave up 5 bases; unmatched junction bases: 8. The CDR3 sequence is CASSPQGVEETQYF. In DNA, the CDR3 is TGTGCCAGCAGCCCCCAGGGGGTTGAGGAGACCCAGTACTTC.

The chain uses TRBV4-3 and TRBJ2-7, with D maybe TRBD2 (6 bases). Looked up from germline, CDR1 is LGHNA and CDR2 is YSLEER. CDR3 size: 15 residues. V was clipped by 0 bases and J by 7 bases, with 16 bases between them. CDR3 sequence reads: CASSQDLYIRGEQYF. CDR3 DNA sequence: TGCGCCAGCAGCCAAGATTTATATATTCGGGGGGAGCAGTACTTC.

The chain links TRBV2 to TRBJ2-7; 10 bases are a match to TRBD1. In germline, CDR1 is SNHLY, CDR2 FYNNEI. The J segment lost 2 bases and the V segment lost 8 bases, leaving 6 bases of the junction unmatched. This CDR3 contains 14 residues. CDR3 amino acids: CASLLGQGTYEQYF. CDR3 bases: TGTGCCAGCCTCCTGGGACAGGGGACCTACGAGCAGTACTTC.

The rearrangement uses TRBV3-1 (or the pseudogene TRBV3-2) and TRBJ2-5; 12 bases line up with TRBD1. This CDR3 is 16 amino acids long. Germline V gene sequence: CDR1 LGHDT, CDR2 YNNKEL (reference sequence). V was pared by 1 base and J by 3 bases, with 3 bases of the junction left unmatched. CDR3 protein: CASSQGGQGAKETQYF. Written as DNA, the CDR3 is TGTGCCAGCAGCCAAGGGGGACAGGGGGCAAAAGAGACCCAGTACTTC.

This clone was recorded once. V is TRBV21-1 and J is TRBJ1-5; the DNA was not compared with TRBD1, the D call given in the table. TRBV21-1 is marked as a pseudogene. The CDR3 covers 15 residues. CDR3 loop: CASSTGDSSNQPQHF. DNA for the CDR3: TGTGCCAGCAGCACGGGGGACAGTAGCAATCAGCCCCAGCATTTT.

V usage is TRBV5-1 and J usage is TRBJ1-1; 9 bases fit TRBD1. The junction had 5 bases not matched to a gene; V was cut back by 4 bases and J by 1 base. Germline V gene sequence: CDR1 SGHRS, CDR2 YFSETQ. The CDR3 runs to 15 residues. CDR3 region: CASSAGTGTNTEAFF. CDR3 in DNA: TGCGCCAGCAGCGCGGGGACAGGGACGAACACTGAAGCTTTCTTT.

The chain uses TRBV5-1 and TRBJ2-2; TRBD1 matches at 9 bases. V lost 4 bases, J lost 2 bases, and 9 bases stayed unmatched. CDR1 and CDR2 from the germline V gene are SGHRS and YFSETQ. There are 17 residues in the CDR3. The CDR3 sequence is CASSAVLTGGNTGELFF. The DNA for the CDR3 is TGCGCCAGCAGCGCGGTGTTGACAGGGGGTAACACCGGGGAGCTGTTTTTT.

The V call is TRBV11-2, the J call TRBJ1-5; TRBD1 is a possible D gene (6 bases). This CDR3 has 17 residues. V shed 0 bases and J shed 4 bases, with 16 bases lying between them. CDR1 and CDR2 from the germline V gene are SGHAT and FQNNGV. CDR3 protein: CASSLDGGGGLNQPQHF. CDR3 in DNA: TGTGCCAGCAGCTTAGATGGGGGAGGGGGGCTTAATCAGCCCCAGCATTTT.